This T cell receptor (beta chain) was obtained from a study of CD8+CD57+ T cells in acquired aplastic anemia (dated by TCRdb to 2017 to 2018). Some background on the complete study: DNA extracted from sorted CD4+ and CD8+ cells had a mean of roughly 3.4 ug, with a range of roughly 0.17 to 27.4 ug. CD8+CD57+ expansion was defined as a frequency above the mean frequency observed in healthy subjects. Study-wide findings and limitations: Around 31 CD8+ CDR3 sequences were shared between patients and controls but appeared highly expressed in patients and within their immunodominant clones. No significant difference in CD8+ Simpson's diversity was found between patients and healthy controls (P=0.060).

Expansion of CD8+CD57+ cells had been shown by flow cytometry in the patients chosen for sequencing. Every patient had severe acquired aplastic anemia, diagnosed using the International Study of Aplastic Anemia and Agranulocytosis and Camitta criteria. No therapy had been received by the patients at the time of blood sampling. In this study, sorted CD4+ and CD8+ T cells from the blood of healthy subjects and of severe aplastic anemia patients had their TCR repertoires deep-sequenced. Patients were enrolled in the USA under clinicaltrials.gov protocols 00001620, 01623167, 00001397, 00071045, 00081523 and 00961064. Ficoll-Paque density gradient centrifugation was used to isolate peripheral blood mononuclear cells. CD4+ and CD8+ T cells were sorted by FACS or magnetic beads before DNA extraction. Genomic DNA was used as template for profiling of TCR beta VDJ combinations and CDR3 sequences. An Illumina HiSeq 2000 was used for TCR repertoire sequencing. Under the source paper's analysis protocol: TRBV/TRBJ rearrangement plots, CDR3 size and DJ length profiles, and Simpson's diversity index were used to evaluate the repertoires. The most abundant DNA sequence in the deep sequencing data was defined as the immunodominant clone. CDR3 amino acid sequences were checked for sharing between subjects and were compared against published repertoires and the VDJdb database. The raw public reads went through TCRdb reprocessing: fastp at Q25, MiXCR clone calling, in-frame beta chains kept. A single entry per CDR3 protein holds the most common genes and DNA from its merged rows. TCRdb, rather than the study authors, made the V and J calls. The sample yields 75,000 to 80,000 distinct CDR3 sequences; under 80% were counted once. Of the sample, about four fifths falls within the top ten clones.

To note about this clonotype: Its antigen is currently not known. A much larger clone sits a single nucleotide away, making a read error possible.

The sample taken for sequencing was sorted CD4+, CD8+, or CD8+CD57+ T cells (not recorded which) from PBMCs. The source of this sequence is a human donor with aplastic anemia.

CDR3 protein: CSSSLGLGSSSYNEQFF. Here is the DNA: TGTTCCAGCAGCTTAGGTCTAGGCTCGAGCTCCTACAATGAGCAGTTCTTC. Here the chain combines TRBV11-2 and TRBJ2-1; the D gene cannot be named for sure. There are 17 amino acids in the CDR3, from cysteine to phenylalanine inclusive. Only the CDR3 region is kept as DNA, spanning 51 bases read in frame from base 1. From the germline V gene, CDR1 is SGHAT and CDR2 is FQNNGV.